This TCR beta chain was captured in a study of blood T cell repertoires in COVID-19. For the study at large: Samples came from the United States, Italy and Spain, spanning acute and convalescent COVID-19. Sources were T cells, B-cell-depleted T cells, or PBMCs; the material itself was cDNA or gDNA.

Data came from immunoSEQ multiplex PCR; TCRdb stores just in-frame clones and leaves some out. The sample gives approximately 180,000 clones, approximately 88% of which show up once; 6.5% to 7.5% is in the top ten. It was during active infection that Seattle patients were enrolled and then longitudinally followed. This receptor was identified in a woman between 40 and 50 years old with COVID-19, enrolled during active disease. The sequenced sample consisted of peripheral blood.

This CDR3 reads CASSFASGSVYEQYF. In DNA, the CDR3 is TGTGCCAGCAGCTTTGCTAGCGGGAGTGTCTACGAGCAGTACTTC. The chain combines TRBV11-1 with TRBJ2-7, with 10 positions matching TRBD2. J gave up 3 bases and V 3 bases, and 5 bases lay outside the gene matches. The CDR3 consists of 15 residues. The germline V gene has CDR1 SGHAT and CDR2 FQDESV (reference sequence).